The rows below give T cell receptor beta chains drawn from one sample of a study of OX40 agonist ivuxolimab in advanced cancers. The assay was immunoSEQ multiplex PCR, and TCRdb's table has in-frame clones only and misses some. The profile covers about 19,000 clones, with about 83% appearing a single time and roughly 55% taken by the ten largest. The sequencing used CD4+ or CD8+ T cells sorted from blood, collected in a trial of the OX40 agonist ivuxolimab. These receptors all stem from an adult with an advanced solid tumor such as melanoma, head and neck, liver or kidney cancer. Both conserved end residues are part of each CDR3. The order of the fields is D gene, clone size, V gene, J gene, CDR3 protein, CDR3 DNA. The D gene is left open where the match is weak. Some rows have no size entry. The others give once, few or many, or a class for an expanded clone.

.	.	TRBV27	TRBJ1-2	CASAGGSLYGYTF	TGTGCCAGCGCTGGTGGCTCTCTCTATGGCTACACCTTC
.	.	TRBV27	TRBJ2-1	CASSFKGSNEQFF	TGTGCCAGCAGTTTCAAGGGGTCCAATGAGCAGTTCTTC
TRBD1	.	TRBV4-1	TRBJ2-7	CASSQDIETGYEQYF	TGCGCCAGCAGCCAAGATATTGAGACAGGGTACGAGCAGTACTTC
.	.	TRBV6-6	TRBJ2-7	CASSYRGVHEQYF	TGTGCCAGCAGTTACAGGGGAGTCCACGAGCAGTACTTC
.	.	TRBV28	TRBJ1-5	CATRGITVGQPQHF	TGTGCCACTCGGGGCATTACGGTAGGTCAGCCCCAGCATTTT
TRBD2	.	TRBV9	TRBJ2-3	CASSMERGGSTDTQYF	TGTGCCAGCAGCATGGAGCGGGGGGGTAGCACAGATACGCAGTATTTT
.	.	TRBV27	TRBJ1-5	CASSLYAGHQPQHF	TGTGCCAGCAGTTTATACGCAGGGCATCAGCCCCAGCATTTT
.	.	TRBV9	TRBJ2-7	CASSVDRRPYEQYF	TGTGCCAGCAGCGTAGACAGGAGACCCTACGAGCAGTACTTC
.	.	TRBV7-9	TRBJ1-5	CASSADSRNQPQHF	TGTGCCAGCAGCGCGGACAGCCGCAATCAGCCCCAGCATTTT
.	.	TRBV4-3	TRBJ2-7	CASSTGPQGEQYF	TGCGCCAGCAGCACCGGGCCTCAGGGCGAGCAGTACTTC
.	.	TRBV4-1	TRBJ2-7	CASSQDRGYEQYF	TGCGCCAGCAGCCAAGATAGGGGATACGAGCAGTACTTC
.	.	TRBV6-6	TRBJ1-3	CASRPTEHSGNTIYF	TGTGCCAGCAGACCAACGGAACACTCTGGAAACACCATATATTTT
.	.	TRBV7-3	TRBJ2-2	CASSLAYGGRMSNTGELFF	TGTGCCAGCAGCTTAGCGTACGGGGGCCGTATGTCGAACACCGGGGAGCTGTTTTTT
TRBD2	.	TRBV11-2	TRBJ2-5	CASSLGWTSGVETQYF	TGTGCCAGCAGCTTAGGCTGGACTAGCGGGGTAGAGACCCAGTACTTC
TRBD1	.	TRBV5-1	TRBJ2-1	CASSLPGQREQFF	TGCGCCAGCAGCCTGCCGGGACAGAGGGAGCAGTTCTTC
TRBD2	.	TRBV6-4	TRBJ2-1	CASSYPLAVAANEQFF	TGTGCCAGCAGTTACCCGCTAGCGGTGGCCGCAAATGAGCAGTTCTTC
.	.	TRBV25-1	TRBJ2-2	CASIKQVRGAVF	TGTGCCAGCATTAAACAGGTCCGGGGAGCTGTTTTT
TRBD2	.	TRBV4-1	TRBJ2-2	CASSQIAGGDGELFF	TGCGCCAGCAGCCAAATAGCGGGGGGAGACGGGGAGCTGTTTTTT
.	.	TRBV7-9	TRBJ1-1	CASRSTNRLNTEAFF	TGTGCCAGCAGATCTACCAACAGGCTTAACACTGAAGCTTTCTTT
.	.	TRBV5-1	TRBJ2-5	CASSTGHGNKETQYF	TGCGCCAGCAGCACAGGACACGGGAATAAAGAGACCCAGTACTTC
.	once	TRBV18	TRBJ2-7	CASSPLYEQYF	TGTGCCAGCTCACCACTATACGAGCAGTACTTC
.	few	TRBV4-1	TRBJ2-7	CASSQVKSYEQYF	TGCGCCAGCAGCCAAGTCAAGTCCTACGAGCAGTACTTC
.	.	TRBV19	TRBJ1-6	CAKPGHGNSPLHF	TGTGCCAAGCCGGGACACGGGAATTCACCCCTCCACTTT
.	.	TRBV6-1	TRBJ1-2	CASNEAQGGSLGYTF	TGTGCCAGCAATGAAGCGCAGGGTGGTTCGCTGGGCTACACCTTC
TRBD1	.	TRBV4-2	TRBJ2-6	CASSQKGTGVVGANVLTF	TGTGCCAGCAGCCAGAAGGGGACAGGGGTGGTGGGGGCCAACGTCCTGACTTTC
.	.	TRBV27	TRBJ2-7	CASGDIYEQYF	TGTGCCAGCGGGGACATCTACGAGCAGTACTTC
.	medium-sized	TRBV10-1	TRBJ2-5	CASSDYRTTGETQYF	TGCGCCAGCAGTGACTATAGGACGACAGGAGAGACCCAGTACTTC
TRBD2	.	TRBV7-6	TRBJ2-1	CASSLMEASGGASYNEQFF	TGTGCCAGCAGCTTAATGGAGGCTAGCGGGGGGGCAAGCTACAATGAGCAGTTCTTC
TRBD1	.	TRBV6-6	TRBJ2-7	CASSSTGGNYEQYF	TGTGCCAGCAGTTCTACAGGGGGCAACTACGAGCAGTACTTC
.	.	TRBV11-2	TRBJ2-7	CASSLDLEYEQYF	TGTGCCAGCAGCTTAGATCTAGAGTACGAGCAGTACTTC
.	.	TRBV27	TRBJ2-7	CASSFQGSYEQYF	TGTGCCAGCAGTTTTCAGGGCTCCTACGAGCAGTACTTC
TRBD1	.	TRBV5-1	TRBJ1-2	CASSSGQGDGYTF	TGCGCCAGCAGCTCCGGACAGGGGGACGGCTACACCTTC
TRBD2	.	TRBV6-5	TRBJ2-3	CASSSSLAGGTDTQYF	TGTGCCAGCAGTTCTTCACTAGCGGGGGGCACAGATACGCAGTATTTT
.	.	TRBV7-3	TRBJ2-7	CASSLAPGLDSSYEQYF	TGTGCCAGCAGCTTAGCCCCCGGTCTGGACAGCTCCTACGAGCAGTACTTC
.	.	TRBV2	TRBJ2-7	CASMGGGRAYEQYF	TGTGCCAGCATGGGGGGCGGTCGCGCGTACGAGCAGTACTTC
.	.	TRBV9	TRBJ2-1	CASSVGGTANEQFF	TGTGCCAGCAGCGTCGGGGGGACAGCTAATGAGCAGTTCTTC
.	.	TRBV9	TRBJ1-5	CASSEGRSSNQPQHF	TGTGCCAGCAGCGAAGGTCGAAGTAGCAATCAGCCCCAGCATTTT
.	once	TRBV7-9	TRBJ2-5	CASSSGRETQYF	TGTGCCAGCAGCTCGGGGAGAGAGACCCAGTACTTC
TRBD1	.	TRBV29-1	TRBJ2-1	CSVEDPSGTGNNEQFF	TGCAGCGTTGAAGACCCCTCTGGGACAGGGAACAATGAGCAGTTCTTC
TRBD1	.	TRBV27	TRBJ1-1	CASKTTGYTEAFF	TGTGCCAGCAAAACGACAGGGTACACTGAAGCTTTCTTT
.	few	TRBV9	TRBJ2-2	CASSVGQGLGGELFF	TGTGCCAGCAGCGTAGGGCAGGGGTTGGGCGGGGAGCTGTTTTTT
TRBD2	.	TRBV4-1	TRBJ2-1	CASSHASGFYNEQFF	TGCGCCAGCAGCCACGCTAGCGGGTTCTACAATGAGCAGTTCTTC
.	.	TRBV11-2	TRBJ2-2	CASSSTVNTGELFF	TGTGCCAGCAGCTCGACAGTGAACACCGGGGAGCTGTTTTTT
.	.	TRBV5-4	TRBJ2-7	CASRGMESSYEQYF	TGTGCCAGCCGCGGGATGGAGAGCTCCTACGAGCAGTACTTC
.	.	TRBV30	TRBJ1-6	CAWSTPGAASSPLHF	TGTGCCTGGAGTACTCCCGGGGCCGCGAGCTCACCCCTCCACTTT
.	.	TRBV2	TRBJ2-7	CASSPAPYEQYF	TGTGCCAGCAGCCCAGCCCCCTACGAGCAGTACTTC
.	.	TRBV9	TRBJ2-3	CASSGLSTDTQYF	TGTGCCAGCAGCGGGCTCAGCACAGATACGCAGTATTTT
.	once	TRBV6-5	TRBJ1-4	CASSYSIQGGEKLFF	TGTGCCAGCAGTTACTCGATACAGGGCGGGGAAAAACTGTTTTTT
.	.	TRBV9	TRBJ2-7	CASTPTGDGYEQYF	TGTGCCAGCACCCCAACCGGGGACGGCTACGAGCAGTACTTC
TRBD1	.	TRBV7-6	TRBJ1-5	CASSVLTGGGNQPQHF	TGTGCCAGCAGCGTCCTGACAGGGGGTGGCAATCAGCCCCAGCATTTT
.	.	TRBV6-5	TRBJ2-2	CASSYSWELFF	TGTGCCAGCAGTTACTCGTGGGAGCTGTTTTTT
TRBD2	.	TRBV6-6	TRBJ2-7	CASSYGTSGYEQYF	TGTGCCAGCAGTTACGGGACTAGCGGTTACGAGCAGTACTTC
TRBD2	few	TRBV2	TRBJ2-7	CASSEWVGGESYEQYF	TGTGCCAGCAGTGAATGGGTCGGGGGGGAATCCTACGAGCAGTACTTC